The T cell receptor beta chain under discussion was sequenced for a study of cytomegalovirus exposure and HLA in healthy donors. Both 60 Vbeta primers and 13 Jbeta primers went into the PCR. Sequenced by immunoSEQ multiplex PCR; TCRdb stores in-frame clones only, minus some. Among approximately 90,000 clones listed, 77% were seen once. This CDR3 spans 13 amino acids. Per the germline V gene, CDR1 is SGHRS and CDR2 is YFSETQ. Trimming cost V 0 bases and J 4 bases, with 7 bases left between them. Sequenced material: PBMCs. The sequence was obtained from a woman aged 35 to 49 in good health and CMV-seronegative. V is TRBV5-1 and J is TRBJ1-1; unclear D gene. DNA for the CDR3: TGCGCCAGCAGCTTGGGAACGAGCACTGAAGCTTTCTTT. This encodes CASSLGTSTEAFF.